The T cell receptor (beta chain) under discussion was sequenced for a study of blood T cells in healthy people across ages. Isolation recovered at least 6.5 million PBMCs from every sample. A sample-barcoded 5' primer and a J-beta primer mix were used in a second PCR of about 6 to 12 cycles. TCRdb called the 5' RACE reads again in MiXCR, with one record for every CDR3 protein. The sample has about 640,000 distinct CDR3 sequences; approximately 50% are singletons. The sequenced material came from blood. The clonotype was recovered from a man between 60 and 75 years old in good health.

The CDR3: CASTRGTGKGKAFF. The DNA of the CDR3 is TGTGCCAGCACCCGAGGGACAGGGAAGGGTAAAGCTTTCTTT. V and J are TRBV12-3 or TRBV12-4 and TRBJ1-1, with 9 nucleotides matching TRBD1. J lost 9 bases, V lost 7 bases, and 12 bases had no gene match. CDR3 length: 14 residues.